The subject of this entry is one T cell receptor beta chain. The data stem from a study of technical replicates of blood from several donors. There are 13 residues in the CDR3. The trim removed 7 bases at V and 2 bases at J, leaving 5 bases unmatched. The germline V gene encodes CDR1 SNHLY and CDR2 FYNNEI. Data came from immunoSEQ multiplex PCR; TCRdb stores just in-frame clones and leaves some out. The sample includes 91,000 or so clones, about 95% of them seen just once. The sequenced material came from T cells isolated from PBMCs. The clonotype was recovered from a human donor in good health. V is TRBV2 and J is TRBJ2-7, with TRBD2 matching 7 bases. The CDR3 coding sequence is TGTGCCAGCACGCAGCGGGGAACCTACGAGCAGTACTTC. Translated, it gives CASTQRGTYEQYF.